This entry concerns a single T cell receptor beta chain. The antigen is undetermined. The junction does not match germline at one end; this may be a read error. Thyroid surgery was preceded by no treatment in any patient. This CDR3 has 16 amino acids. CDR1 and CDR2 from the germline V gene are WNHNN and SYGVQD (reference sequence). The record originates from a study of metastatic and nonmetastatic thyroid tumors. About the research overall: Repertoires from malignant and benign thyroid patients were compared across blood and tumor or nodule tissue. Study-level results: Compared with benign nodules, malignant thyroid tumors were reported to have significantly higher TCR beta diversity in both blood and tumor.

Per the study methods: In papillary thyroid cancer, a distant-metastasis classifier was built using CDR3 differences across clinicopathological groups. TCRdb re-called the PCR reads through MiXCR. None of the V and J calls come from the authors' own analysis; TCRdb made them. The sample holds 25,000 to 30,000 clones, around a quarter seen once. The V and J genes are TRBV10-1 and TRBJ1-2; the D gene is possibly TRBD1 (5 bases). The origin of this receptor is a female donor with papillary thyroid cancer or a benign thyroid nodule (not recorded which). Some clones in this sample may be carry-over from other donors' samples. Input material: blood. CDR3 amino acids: CASVQDLMTWNYGYTF. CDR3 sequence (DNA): TGCGCCAGTGTACAGGATCTAATGACATGGAACTATGGCTACACTTTC.